The 27 T cell receptor beta chains below all came from one sample that was sequenced in a study of shared clonotypes between healthy human individuals. The method was immunoSEQ multiplex PCR; TCRdb's version includes in-frame clones alone and lacks a portion of them. Found here are about 1.1 million clones, around 82% of them singletons; the top ten hold more than 0.5%. Sequenced material: memory CD4+ T cells from PBMCs. Sample subset: CD45RA-negative fraction. Source of these receptors: a young man in good health. Some clones in this sample may be carry-over from other donors' samples.

CDR3 coding DNA: TGCGCCAGCAGCCTCCGGGACAGGGGGTCCGAGCAGTACTTC. Its protein is CASSLRDRGSEQYF. This sequence joins TRBV5-1 and TRBJ2-7, with 11 bases fitting TRBD1. The CDR3 extends over 14 amino acids. Trimming removed 4 bases from V and 6 bases from J; junction bases left unmatched: 6. Germline V gene sequence: CDR1 SGHRS, CDR2 YFSETQ.

The rearrangement uses TRBV11-3 and TRBJ2-5; the D gene is possibly TRBD2 (6 bases). CDR1 SGHNT and CDR2 YENEEA come from the germline V gene. CDR3 size: 16 residues. Trimming took off 1 base at V and 3 bases at J, with 15 bases between the two ends. CDR3 in amino acids: CASSLGWRGREETQYF. CDR3 DNA: TGTGCCAGCAGCTTAGGGTGGAGGGGAAGGGAAGAGACCCAGTACTTC.

This clone showed up many times. The rearrangement uses TRBV20-1 and TRBJ2-1, with a weak D call TRBD2 (6 bases). Trimming cost V 8 bases and J 8 bases, with 13 bases left between them. Germline V CDR1 and CDR2: DFQATT, SNEGSKA (reference sequence). The CDR3 runs 11 residues. CDR3 sequence: CSTERVYEQFF. The CDR3, as DNA: TGCAGTACGGAGCGGGTCTATGAGCAGTTCTTC.

Comments on this clone: The identical CDR3 is also encoded by other nucleotide sequences in the sample. The rearrangement links TRBV9 to TRBJ2-6, with 7 bases identical to TRBD2. Germline-derived CDR1 and CDR2 are SGDLS and YYNGEE. This CDR3 is 17 amino acids long. J gave up 2 bases and V 0 bases, and 5 bases lay outside the gene matches. CDR3 loop: CASSVGAGVAGANVLTF. CDR3 DNA: TGTGCCAGCAGCGTAGGGGCGGGGGTAGCTGGGGCCAACGTCCTGACTTTC.

The V and J genes are TRBV2 and TRBJ1-3, with TRBD1 matching over 7 bases. Trimming at V came to 6 bases and at J to 0 bases, leaving 17 bases not matched to a gene. This CDR3 contains 19 residues. Per germline, CDR1 SNHLY and CDR2 FYNNEI. The CDR3 DNA reads TGTGCCAGCAGCCCCCTGAAGACCGGGACAGTCGACTCTGGAAACACCATATATTTT. This codes for CASSPLKTGTVDSGNTIYF. The full variable domain, rest sourced from reference TRBV2 and TRBJ1-3, is EPEVTQTPSHQVTQMGQEVILRCVPISNHLYFYWYRQILGQKVEFLVSFYNNEISEKSEIFDDQFSVERPDGSNFTLKIRSTKLEDSAMYFCASSPLKTGTVDSGNTIYFGEGSWLTVV.

This clone was seen once. The J gene is TRBJ2-5, the V gene TRBV18; D gene ambiguous. Germline CDR1 reads KGHSH; CDR2 reads LQKENI. There are 14 residues in the CDR3. V was clipped by 0 bases and J by 2 bases, with 7 bases between them. CDR3 in DNA: TGTGCCAGCTCACCACCGGTGGAGCAAGAGACCCAGTACTTC. It translates to CASSPPVEQETQYF. Together with reference TRBV18 and TRBJ2-5, the CDR3 gives the full variable domain: NAGVMQNPRHLVRRRGQEARLRCSPMKGHSHVYWYRQLPEEGLKFMVYLQKENIIDESGMPKERFSAEFPKEGPSILRIQQVVRGDSAAYFCASSPPVEQETQYFGPGTRLLVL.

Remarks on this clone: A read error may explain this, as a much larger clone is one base away. This chain connects TRBV7-8 to TRBJ1-4, with 7 bases identical to TRBD1. There are 15 residues in the CDR3. Trimming at V came to 2 bases and at J to 0 bases, leaving 0 bases not matched to a gene. CDR1 is SGHVS, CDR2 FQNEAQ, per germline. The CDR3 bases are TGTGCCAGCAGCTTACAGGGGGCAACTAATGAAAAACTGTTTTTT. As protein: CASSLQGATNEKLFF.

The chain is built from TRBV9 and TRBJ2-2; D gene ambiguous. The V gene's germline CDR1 is SGDLS and CDR2 YYNGEE. There are 14 residues in the CDR3. Trimming pared 3 bases from V and 5 bases from J, leaving 11 bases between. The CDR3 DNA sequence: TGTGCCAGCAGCGAAGACTTGGCGACCGGGGAGCTGTTTTTT. It specifies CASSEDLATGELFF.

The chain combines TRBV28 with TRBJ1-4, with D maybe TRBD1 (6 bases). Deletions cut 6 bases from V and 3 bases from J, with 14 bases between. CDR1 is MDHEN and CDR2 is SYDVKM in the germline V gene. This CDR3 has 15 amino acids. CDR3: CASRNYRAPNEKLFF. The CDR3 DNA reads TGTGCCAGCAGGAACTACAGGGCCCCTAATGAAAAACTGTTTTTT.

This clone turned up a few times. The chain is built from TRBV18 and TRBJ2-5; 9 bases agree with TRBD2. Germline-derived CDR1 and CDR2 are KGHSH and LQKENI. V dropped 3 bases and J dropped 2; count of bases not matched to a gene: 7. The CDR3 runs 16 residues. The CDR3 DNA is TGTGCCAGCTCACCCGGACTAGCGAGGGGTCAAGAGACCCAGTACTTC. This codes for CASSPGLARGQETQYF.

V and J are TRBV10-2 and TRBJ1-2; 9 bases agree with TRBD1. The CDR3 runs 15 residues. V dropped 5 bases and J dropped 11; count of bases not matched to a gene: 15. Germline lookup yields CDR1 WSHSY and CDR2 SAAADI. The DNA of the CDR3 is TGCGCCAGCAGTCCCAGTTTGGGACAGGGAGGAGGGTACACCTTC. Its translation is CASSPSLGQGGGYTF.

V and J are TRBV5-1 and TRBJ1-1, with no clear D. CDR1 and CDR2 from the germline V gene are SGHRS and YFSETQ. The CDR3 runs 14 residues. The V and J ends lost 4 bases and 5 bases respectively, with 15 bases between them. The CDR3 bases are TGCGCCAGCAGCGAGGCTCTCCAGGAGACTGAAGCTTTCTTT. Amino acids: CASSEALQETEAFF.

This chain joins TRBV6-1 and TRBJ1-5; D may be TRBD1 (6 bases). V was pared by 6 bases and J by 0 bases, with 12 bases between. This CDR3 contains 15 residues. Germline lookup yields CDR1 MNHNS and CDR2 SASEGT. The CDR3 sequence is CASSLQGTSNQPQHF. The CDR3 bases are TGTGCCAGCAGCCTACAGGGTACTAGCAATCAGCCCCAGCATTTT.

The table lists this clone with a count of one. The chain carries TRBV28 and TRBJ2-7, with D perhaps matching TRBD2 (6 bases). The CDR3 loop spans 15 amino acids. Germline assignment: CDR1 MDHEN and CDR2 SYDVKM. V was cut by 4 bases and J by 1 base, with 14 bases left in between. The CDR3 DNA follows: TGTGCCAGCAGTTCCTTGGGGACTCCTTCCTACGAGCAGTACTTC. This encodes CASSSLGTPSYEQYF.

The CDR3: CASSESRGGYTF. The CDR3 DNA reads as TGTGCCAGCAGTGAGTCCCGGGGCGGCTACACCTTC. V gene TRBV2 combines with J gene TRBJ1-2, with TRBD1 as a possible D gene (5 bases). Germline values: CDR1 SNHLY, CDR2 FYNNEI. The CDR3 length is 12 residues. V lost 3 bases and J 8 bases, leaving 10 bases between the germline ends.

The rearrangement uses TRBV11-1 and TRBJ2-7; 12 bases line up with TRBD1. The CDR3 sequence is 15 residues long. With V trimmed by 9 bases and J by 2 bases, 8 bases remained unmatched. In germline, CDR1 is SGHAT, CDR2 FQDESV (reference sequence). CDR3 coding DNA: TGTGCCAGTAAGCCCGGGGACAGGGGGCCCTACGAGCAGTACTTC. As protein: CASKPGDRGPYEQYF.

The V and J genes are TRBV19 and TRBJ1-2; no reliable D call. This CDR3 region has 13 residues. Germline V gene data show CDR1 as LNHDA and CDR2 as SQIVND (reference sequence). V was cut by 1 base and J by 10 bases, with 13 bases left in between. CDR3 residues: CASSIGGNGVYTF. The DNA of the CDR3 is TGTGCCAGTAGTATAGGGGGAAATGGCGTCTACACCTTC.

The CDR3 DNA reads TGTGCCAGCAGTCGACAGGGTAGTGGGTCCTACGAGCAGTACTTC. Translating it yields CASSRQGSGSYEQYF. The chain couples TRBV9 to TRBJ2-7; 7 bases agree with TRBD1. V shed 5 bases, J shed 1 base, and the junction held 9 bases outside the gene matches. The germline CDR1 and CDR2 sequences are SGDLS and YYNGEE. The CDR3 contains 15 residues.

The table lists this clone with a count of one. The J gene is TRBJ2-1, the V gene TRBV29-1; D unresolved. CDR1 is SQVTM and CDR2 is ANQGSEA in the germline V gene. V lost 4 bases to trimming and J lost 8 bases, with 12 bases between them. The CDR3 loop spans 12 amino acids. The CDR3 region has the DNA TGCAGCGTTGGGGCGGATTCGGATGAGCAGTTCTTC. Translation gives CSVGADSDEQFF.

The chain couples TRBV7-6 to TRBJ2-5, with D possibly matching TRBD2 (6 bases). V lost 8 bases to trimming and J lost 4 bases, with 14 bases between them. Germline assignment: CDR1 SGHVS and CDR2 FNYEAQ. The CDR3 covers 13 residues. CDR3 sequence: CASGRRRGETQYF. Written as DNA, the CDR3 is TGTGCCAGCGGGAGGAGGCGGGGAGAGACCCAGTACTTC.

The rearrangement joins TRBV7-8 to TRBJ1-5, with TRBD1 matching over 9 bases. From germline, CDR1 is SGHVS and CDR2 FQNEAQ. The CDR3 runs 19 residues. Unmatched junction bases numbered 17, after V lost 5 bases and J lost 3 bases. The CDR3 bases are TGTGCCAGCAGCCCCGAGGGACAGGGCTCTTTATTTTTCAATCAGCCCCAGCATTTT. Encoded protein: CASSPEGQGSLFFNQPQHF.

The chain couples TRBV28 to TRBJ2-5, with D perhaps matching TRBD2 (6 bases). Trimming left V 7 bases short and J 3 bases short, with 12 bases between. The V gene's germline CDR1 is MDHEN and CDR2 SYDVKM. The CDR3 totals 13 residues. The CDR3 sequence is CASMRGGEETQYF. The DNA of the CDR3 is TGTGCCAGCATGCGGGGTGGGGAAGAGACCCAGTACTTC.

The CDR3 reads CASSPRSNSYEQYF. Written as DNA, the CDR3 is TGTGCCAGCAGCCCCAGGTCCAACTCCTACGAGCAGTACTTC. This sequence joins TRBV5-8 and TRBJ2-7; D call uncertain. Germline loops: CDR1 SGHTS, CDR2 YDEGEE. There are 14 residues in the CDR3. The germline V and J ends were trimmed by 4 bases and 0 bases, with 11 bases remaining between them. The full variable domain, completed using reference TRBV5-8 and TRBJ2-7, is EAGVTQSPTHLIKTRGQQATLRCSPISGHTSVYWYQQALGLGLQFLLWYDEGEERNRGNFPPRFSGRQFPNYSSELNVNALELEDSALYLCASSPRSNSYEQYFGPGTRLTVT.

The sample holds a few counts of this clone. Distinct nucleotide sequences in the sample also encode this CDR3. The chain recombines TRBV9 with TRBJ1-2; D remains unclear. V gave up 0 bases and J gave up 2 bases, with 2 bases separating them. Germline CDR1 and CDR2: SGDLS and YYNGEE. The CDR3 contains 12 residues. This CDR3 reads CASSVANYGYTF. In nucleotides, the CDR3 is TGTGCCAGCAGCGTAGCGAACTATGGCTACACCTTC.

This clone was picked up many times. The chain uses TRBV2 and TRBJ2-7; perhaps TRBD2 as D (5 bases). Germline V gene data show CDR1 as SNHLY and CDR2 as FYNNEI. This CDR3 has 14 amino acids. Trimming pared 5 bases from V and 5 bases from J, leaving 16 bases between. The CDR3 reads CASSPRTRAHEQYF. DNA for the CDR3: TGTGCCAGCAGTCCTCGGACTCGGGCCCACGAGCAGTACTTC.

V usage is TRBV2 and J usage is TRBJ1-2; D remains ambiguous. Germline V gene sequence: CDR1 SNHLY, CDR2 FYNNEI. The CDR3 is 10 residues long. V lost 7 bases, J lost 6 bases, and 6 bases lay in between. DNA for the CDR3: TGTGCCAGCAACGGGGATGGCTACACCTTC. Protein sequence: CASNGDGYTF.

This rearrangement joins TRBV11-1 to TRBJ1-2; tentatively, D is TRBD1 (6 bases). Germline V gene lookup returns CDR1 SGHAT and CDR2 FQDESV (reference sequence). V was shortened by 5 bases and J by 8 bases, with 15 bases between the two germline ends. CDR3 size: 13 residues. The CDR3 bases are TGTGCCAGCAGCCACCAACGACAGGACGGCTACACCTTC. It translates to CASSHQRQDGYTF.